The subject of this entry is one TCR beta chain. This clone was seen a single time. Its antigen target is currently unknown. The junction does not match germline at one end; this may be a read error. CDR1 SGHRS and CDR2 YFSETQ were looked up in the germline V gene. Its CDR3 holds 16 amino acids, cysteine through phenylalanine. Only CDR3 DNA remains: 48 bases, in frame from the first base. Collaborating institutions collected whole blood in K2EDTA tubes following their own protocols. For TCRbeta analysis, collaborator samples were shipped as frozen whole blood, as isolated PBMCs, or as DNA extracted from either sample type. The sample is drawn from a study of blood T cell repertoires in COVID-19 (dated by TCRdb to about 2020). With regard to the full study: Samples covering the acute and convalescent phases of COVID-19 were provided by collaborators in the United States, Italy and Spain. A de-identified subject ID, COVID-19 status, age in years and sex were almost always included in the sample metadata. The repertoires were released in a freely available public database meant as a resource for research on the immune response to SARS-CoV-2. Where HLA class I and class II types were available, the types were taken from metadata supplied by the sample provider, not from assay-based typing. The material from the prospective study consisted of cDNA or gDNA derived from T cells, B-cell-depleted T cells, or PBMCs. Deeply sampled blood TCRbeta repertoires from subjects exposed to, actively infected with, or recovered from COVID-19 were included in the dataset. Samples were obtained from the ongoing ImmuneRACE study (first 160 participants) and from some 1,300 subjects provided by 6 global collaborators. Broader findings and caveats from the paper: How much clinical and demographic metadata was included differed by source and by participant, and the metadata was provided uncurated.

The immunoSEQ Assay, a bias-controlled multiplex PCR, was used to amplify TCRbeta CDR3 regions from genomic DNA. Turning to the authors' computational methods: The number of nucleated cells in each sample was estimated by amplification of reference gene primers within the assay. To quantify the absolute abundance of each unique TCRbeta CDR3 rearrangement, sequence reads were collapsed and filtered. For each sample, productive Simpson clonality was calculated as the square root of Simpson's diversity index across productive rearrangements. TCRdb retrieved this table from immuneACCESS and kept in-frame rearrangements only. Not all clones are present; in checked studies, unresolved V genes account for under half, and no reason is known for the remainder. V, J and clone size reflect that table, while D and trimming were determined from the DNA. Across this sample there are roughly 190,000 clones, with 88% seen only once. Of the sample, 6% is held by the ten largest clones.

This clonotype was sampled from a man in his forties with active or convalescent COVID-19. The V and J segments used are TRBV5-1 and TRBJ2-5, with no confidently assigned D gene. Sequencing input: peripheral blood. The CDR3 has the sequence CASSSPLINRREIQYF. The sequenced DNA: TGCGCCAGCAGCTCCCCTTTGATAAACCGGAGAGAGATCCAGTACTTC.